Below are 26 T cell receptor beta chains sequenced from a single sample in a study of T cell clonality in common variable immunodeficiency. TCRdb keeps only in-frame clones here, not all; method: immunoSEQ multiplex PCR. The specimen has 55,000 or so clones, none found just once. The sample was peripheral blood mononuclear cells. All receptors come from a person aged 18-70 years in good health.

This clone was seen ten or more times. Coverage ceases 3 residues before the CDR3 finishes, and the germline J gene fills in the end. The chain is built from TRBV19 and TRBJ2-5; 7 bases align to TRBD1. CDR3 length equals 13 residues. Germline-derived CDR1 and CDR2 are LNHDA and SQIVND (reference sequence). V gave up 5 bases and J gave up 3 bases; unmatched junction bases: 3. The covered CDR3 bases are TGTGCCAGTAGTTTTGGACAGGAAGAGACC. Its translation: CASSFGQEET. The full CDR3 reads CASSFGQEETQYF.

Ten or more counts support this clone. The DNA ends 3 residues before the CDR3 does, and the rest of the CDR3 is filled in from the germline J gene. This rearrangement joins TRBV5-8 to TRBJ2-7; the match to TRBD1 covers 7 bases. The V gene's germline CDR1 is SGHTS and CDR2 YDEGEE. CDR3 length: 13 amino acids. V dropped 3 bases and J dropped 1; count of bases not matched to a gene: 1. CDR3 protein: CASSWTGSYEQYF. The CDR3 bases that were read are TGTGCCAGCAGCTGGACAGGTTCCTACGAG.

The table lists this clone with many counts. The DNA ends 3 residues before the CDR3 does, and the rest of the CDR3 is filled in from the germline J gene. The V call is TRBV5-6, the J call TRBJ1-6; D gene ambiguous. The germline gives CDR1 SGHDT, CDR2 YYEEEE. CDR3 size: 13 residues. V was pared by 4 bases and J by 8 bases, with 10 bases between. CDR3 loop: CASSPRVDSPLHF. CDR3 DNA (partial): TGTGCCAGCAGCCCGAGGGTAGATTCACCC.

This clone was detected ten times or more. Read sequence stops 3 residues before the CDR3 end, and the germline J gene provides the missing end. J is TRBJ2-7 and V is TRBV29-1; D gene uncertain. The CDR3 is 13 amino acids. Germline loops: CDR1 SQVTM, CDR2 ANQGSEA. V gave up 4 bases and J gave up 6 bases, with 16 bases separating them. CDR3 bases read: TGCAGCGTTGTCAATCACCTGTACTCCGAG. It specifies CSVVNHLYSE. The full CDR3 reads CSVVNHLYSEQYF.

This clone was seen ten or more times. Read coverage stops 3 residues before the CDR3 terminus; the germline J gene supplies the remainder. This rearrangement joins TRBV19 to TRBJ2-3; TRBD2 matches 7 bases. The trim removed 3 bases at V and 0 bases at J, leaving 6 bases unmatched. Germline V CDR1 and CDR2: LNHDA, SQIVND (reference sequence). The CDR3 is 16 residues long. The CDR3 loop is CASSIILAASTDTQYF. The sequenced CDR3 bases are TGTGCCAGTAGTATTATTCTAGCGGCCAGCACAGATACG. Combining the CDR3 with reference TRBV19 and TRBJ2-3 gives the whole variable domain DGGITQSPKYLFRKEGQNVTLSCEQNLNHDAMYWYRQDPGQGLRLIYYSQIVNDFQKGDIAEGYSVSREKKESFPLTVTSAQKNPTAFYLCASSIILAASTDTQYFGPGTRLTVL.

This clone was recorded many times. The read gets to within 3 residues of the CDR3 end, and the germline J gene fills in the rest. The chain is built from TRBV20-1 and TRBJ2-2; D is unclear. CDR3 length: 13 residues. The germline V gene encodes CDR1 DFQATT and CDR2 SNEGSKA (reference sequence). The V gene lost 3 bases and the J gene lost 4 bases, with 9 bases spanning the gap. The sequenced CDR3 bases are TGCAGTGCTAGGGCCCCTGGCACCGGGGAG. It is translated as CSARAPGTGE. The entire CDR3 is CSARAPGTGELFF.

This clone has a count of ten or more. The read comes to an end 3 residues before the CDR3 does, leaving the germline J gene to fill in the end. The chain employs TRBV27 and TRBJ1-6; TRBD1 might be the D (6 bases). Germline assignment: CDR1 MNHEY and CDR2 SMNVEV (reference sequence). The CDR3 runs 15 residues. Trimming removed 4 bases at V and 5 bases at J, with 12 bases between. CDR3 bases read: TGTGCCAGCAGTTCAAGAGGACAGAATAATTCACCC. Encoded protein: CASSSRGQNNSP. The entire CDR3 is CASSSRGQNNSPLHF.

This clone was counted many times. The read terminates 3 residues before the CDR3 end, so the remaining end is supplied by the germline J gene. This sequence joins TRBV19 and TRBJ2-3; perhaps TRBD1 as D (6 bases). The CDR3 contains 16 residues. Trimming took off 2 bases at V and 0 bases at J, with 12 bases between the two ends. Germline V CDR1 and CDR2: LNHDA, SQIVND (reference sequence). Incomplete CDR3 DNA: TGTGCCAGTAGTATATTTGGGGGCCCCAGCACAGATACG. This translates into CASSIFGGPSTDT. The full CDR3 protein is CASSIFGGPSTDTQYF.

There are many counts of this clone. Read data end 3 residues before the CDR3 end; the end is taken from the germline J gene. The chain uses TRBV5-1 and TRBJ2-1, with D perhaps matching TRBD1 (5 bases). Germline assignment: CDR1 SGHRS and CDR2 YFSETQ. The CDR3 length is 15 residues. V gave up 5 bases and J gave up 0 bases, with 12 bases separating them. The CDR3 sequence is CASRKSDSSYNEQFF. CDR3 bases read: TGCGCCAGCAGAAAAAGCGACAGCTCCTACAATGAG.

In the case of this clone: Read sequence stops 3 residues before the CDR3 end, and the germline J gene provides the missing end. J is TRBJ1-1 and V is TRBV5-1, with TRBD1 matching 11 bases. V gave up 0 bases and J gave up 5 bases; unmatched junction bases: 3. This CDR3 comprises 15 residues. Germline V gene lookup returns CDR1 SGHRS and CDR2 YFSETQ. CDR3 in amino acids: CASSLDRDRGTEAFF. The CDR3 DNA, read in part, is TGCGCCAGCAGCTTGGACCGGGACAGGGGGACTGAA. Full variable domain (outside the CDR3, taken from reference TRBV5-1 and TRBJ1-1): KAGVTQTPRYLIKTRGQQVTLSCSPISGHRSVSWYQQTPGQGLQFLFEYFSETQRNKGNFPGRFSGRQFSNSRSEMNVSTLELGDSALYLCASSLDRDRGTEAFFGQGTRLTVV.

This clone came up many times. The read finishes 3 residues shy of the CDR3 end, and the germline J gene is used to complete it. J is TRBJ2-1 and V is TRBV6-1, with a tentative D call TRBD2 (6 bases). Trimming took off 1 base at V and 8 bases at J, with 15 bases between the two ends. The CDR3 is 15 amino acids. In germline, CDR1 is MNHNS, CDR2 SASEGT. CDR3 DNA (partial): TGTGCCAGCAGTGAAGAGGTAGCGGTAATCGATGAG. Protein sequence: CASSEEVAVIDE. The full CDR3 protein reads CASSEEVAVIDEQFF.

This clone has at least ten counts. The read ends 3 residues early relative to the CDR3; the germline J gene fills the gap. The chain joins TRBV24-1 to TRBJ2-2; D ambiguous. Deletions cut 3 bases from V and 6 bases from J, with 10 bases between. The CDR3 has 14 residues. CDR1 and CDR2 from the germline V gene are KGHDR and SFDVKD. The CDR3 bases that were read are TGTGCCACCAGTGATCCACTCCAACCCGGGGAG. It codes for CATSDPLQPGE. The full-length CDR3 reads as CATSDPLQPGELFF.

This clone was picked up many times. The read finishes 3 residues shy of the CDR3 end, and the germline J gene is used to complete it. V gene TRBV12-5 combines with J gene TRBJ2-1; 10 bases agree with TRBD2. CDR3 length: 17 amino acids. The trim removed 0 bases at V and 5 bases at J, leaving 7 bases unmatched. Per germline, CDR1 LGHNT and CDR2 FRNRAP. This chain's CDR3 is CASGLVLGLAGDNEQFF. The sequenced CDR3 bases are TGTGCTAGTGGTTTGGTCTTGGGGCTAGCGGGAGACAATGAG. The full variable domain, completed using reference TRBV12-5 and TRBJ2-1, is DARVTQTPRHKVTEMGQEVTMRCQPILGHNTVFWYRQTMMQGLELLAYFRNRAPLDDSGMPKDRFSAEMPDATLATLKIQPSEPRDSAVYFCASGLVLGLAGDNEQFFGPGTRLTVL.

This clone was counted ten times or more. The observed sequence ends 3 residues before the CDR3 terminus, with the missing tail filled in from the germline J gene. The gene calls are TRBV5-1 and TRBJ2-7; 10 bases are shared with TRBD1. Unmatched junction bases numbered 5, after V lost 4 bases and J lost 4 bases. The CDR3 length is 14 residues. Germline assignment: CDR1 SGHRS and CDR2 YFSETQ. The sequenced CDR3 bases are TGCGCCAGCAGCACGGGACAGGGGACGTACGAG. Amino acids: CASSTGQGTYE. The CDR3 reads in full as CASSTGQGTYEQYF.

This clone was recorded many times. Coverage ceases 3 residues before the CDR3 finishes, and the germline J gene fills in the end. The rearrangement uses TRBV12-3 or TRBV12-4 and TRBJ2-2, with D unclear. V was clipped by 5 bases and J by 7 bases, with 8 bases between them. The CDR3 is 12 amino acids. The CDR3 sequence is CASSPGSGELFF. The CDR3 bases that were read are TGTGCCAGCAGTCCAGGCAGCGGGGAG.

Ten or more counts support this clone. The read falls 3 residues short of the CDR3 end, and the missing part is taken from the germline J gene. The chain has TRBV6-2 or TRBV6-3 and TRBJ2-2; no firm D call. The germline gives CDR1 MNHEY, CDR2 SVGEGT. V gave up 8 bases and J gave up 7 bases, with 17 bases separating them. The CDR3 length is 14 residues. This CDR3 is CASSVFGPDGELFF. The sequenced CDR3 bases are TGTGCCAGCTCCGTTTTTGGGCCGGACGGGGAG.

This clone has at least ten counts. The CDR3 extends 3 residues past the end of the read, so its final part is completed from the germline J gene. The gene calls are TRBV20-1 and TRBJ1-6; D is possibly TRBD1 (6 bases). Germline CDR1 reads DFQATT; CDR2 reads SNEGSKA (reference sequence). Trimming took 1 base from V and 10 from J, leaving 8 bases between them. CDR3 size: 12 residues. The CDR3 is CSARVGASPLHF. The CDR3 bases that were read are TGCAGTGCTAGAGTGGGGGCCTCACCC.

This clone was seen many times. Read coverage stops 3 residues before the CDR3 terminus; the germline J gene supplies the remainder. The V and J genes are TRBV20-1 and TRBJ2-1; TRBD2 aligns across 8 bases. Germline-derived CDR1 and CDR2 are DFQATT and SNEGSKA (reference sequence). V shed 3 bases and J 5 bases; nucleotides not matched to a gene: 9. The CDR3 spans 15 residues. Partial CDR3 DNA: TGCAGTGCTAGGGCACTAGCGGCGATCGACAATGAG. It yields the protein CSARALAAIDNE. The complete CDR3 reads CSARALAAIDNEQFF.

In this sample, this clone turned up many times. The read is 3 residues too short to cover the CDR3 end, so that end is filled in from the germline J gene. The chain has TRBV20-1 and TRBJ1-4, with 8 nucleotides matching TRBD1. CDR3 length equals 15 residues. Losses at the gene ends were 3 bases for V and 4 bases for J; bases not matched to a gene: 7. Germline V lookup: CDR1 DFQATT, CDR2 SNEGSKA (reference sequence). The covered CDR3 bases are TGCAGTGCTAGCAAAGGACAGGGCGATAATGAAAAA. It codes for CSASKGQGDNEK. The whole CDR3 sequence is CSASKGQGDNEKLFF.

This clone was seen repeatedly, ten times or more. The read ends 3 residues shy of where the CDR3 ends; the end is completed using the germline J gene. The V gene is TRBV20-1, the J gene TRBJ2-7, with 7 positions matching TRBD2. The V gene end was trimmed by 4 bases and the J gene end by 1 base; junction bases not matched to a gene: 4. The germline V gene has CDR1 DFQATT and CDR2 SNEGSKA (reference sequence). The CDR3 loop spans 13 amino acids. The CDR3 spells CSATGTNSYEQYF. The part of the CDR3 DNA that was read is TGCAGTGCTACCGGGACTAATTCCTACGAG.

This clone came up many times. The read halts 3 residues ahead of the CDR3 end, with the missing end drawn from the germline J gene. This sequence joins TRBV6-1 and TRBJ1-1; TRBD1 agrees at 7 bases. CDR1 is MNHNS, CDR2 SASEGT, per germline. V lost 4 bases and J lost 6; bases outside the gene matches: 11. This CDR3 has 15 residues. The CDR3 bases that were read are TGTGCCAGCAGTGGATACAGGGGCTTCAAGCCTGAA. Its protein is CASSGYRGFKPE. The full CDR3 is CASSGYRGFKPEAFF.

This clone was seen at least ten times. The read terminates 3 residues ahead of where the CDR3 ends, so the germline J gene completes it. The chain carries TRBV5-3 and TRBJ2-2; the D is unclear. TRBV5-3 qualifies as an ORF whose function is uncertain. This CDR3 is built from 14 residues. V lost 2 bases to trimming and J lost 1 base, with 6 bases between them. This chain's CDR3 is CARSLTENTGELFF. The DNA read from the CDR3 is TGTGCCAGAAGCTTAACAGAGAACACCGGGGAG.

This clone was recorded many times. The CDR3 end is not reached by the read, which stops 3 residues before it; the germline J gene fills it in. The V and J genes are TRBV19 and TRBJ2-5; 7 nucleotides align to TRBD2. CDR1 is LNHDA, CDR2 SQIVND, per germline (reference sequence). The CDR3 covers 13 residues. V lost 5 bases to trimming and J lost 6 bases; unmatched junction nucleotides: 6. CDR3 sequence: CASSGQGGKTQYF. The CDR3 bases that were read are TGTGCCAGTAGTGGGCAGGGAGGGAAGACC.

This clone was picked up many times. The read ends 3 residues shy of where the CDR3 ends; the end is completed using the germline J gene. The chain couples TRBV6-2 or TRBV6-3 to TRBJ2-4, with 9 bases aligning to TRBD1. Looked up from germline, CDR1 is MNHEY and CDR2 is SVGEGT. The length of the CDR3 is 16 residues. V dropped 3 bases and J dropped 6; count of bases not matched to a gene: 9. The CDR3 region is CASSYSSQGAGNIQYF. The DNA read from the CDR3 is TGTGCCAGCAGTTATAGCTCACAGGGGGCCGGAAACATT.

This clone has ten or more counts. The sequenced fragment ends 3 residues before the CDR3 boundary, so the rest is inferred from the germline J gene. The rearrangement uses TRBV6-2 or TRBV6-3 and TRBJ1-1; the D gene is possibly TRBD1 (5 bases). This CDR3 has 15 residues. Per the germline V gene, CDR1 is MNHEY and CDR2 is SVGEGT. V was shortened by 8 bases and J by 4 bases, with 20 bases between the two germline ends. CDR3 DNA (partial): TGTGCCAGCCGATGGGGCAGGGCCCTGACCACTGAA. It codes for CASRWGRALTTE. The whole CDR3 protein is CASRWGRALTTEAFF.

This clone occurred many times. The read gets to within 3 residues of the CDR3 end, and the germline J gene fills in the rest. The chain recombines TRBV5-1 with TRBJ2-1; weak D call: TRBD1 (5 bases). Germline CDR1 reads SGHRS; CDR2 reads YFSETQ. The CDR3 length is 13 residues. The V end was cut by 3 bases, the J end by 8 bases, with 12 bases between. The sequenced CDR3 bases are TGCGCCAGCAGCTCAGGGCCGTCGGATGAG. It yields the protein CASSSGPSDE. The CDR3, in full, reads CASSSGPSDEQFF.